This T cell receptor (beta chain) was found in a study of cytomegalovirus exposure and HLA in healthy donors. This PCR relied on a set of 60 Vbeta primers and 13 Jbeta primers. Assay used: immunoSEQ multiplex PCR; TCRdb lists only in-frame clones, some missing. Among approximately 150,000 clones, 71% were seen once, and the ten largest hold under 3.5%. The CDR3 runs to 15 residues. The germline V gene encodes CDR1 MNHEY and CDR2 SVGAGI. V lost 5 bases to trimming and J lost 2 bases, with 10 bases between them. Specimen: PBMCs. This TCR came from a woman aged 25 to 39 in good health and CMV-seronegative. The gene calls are TRBV6-5 and TRBJ1-6; D uncertain. The CDR3 reads CASSPSSPYNSPLHF. Here the CDR3 DNA reads TGTGCCAGCAGTCCTAGCTCACCCTATAATTCACCCCTCCACTTT.